Listed here is a single T cell receptor (beta chain). Its antigen remains unidentified. This sample stems from a study of cytomegalovirus exposure and HLA in healthy donors. The CDR3 extends over 15 amino acids. V lost 2 bases and J lost 8; bases outside the gene matches: 12. Germline loops: CDR1 SGHNT, CDR2 YYREEE (reference sequence). Study-wide findings and caveats: In vitro, a few CMV-associated chains proved specific for CMV antigens. According to a later analysis, donors in an Asian-associated ancestry cluster reportedly had fewer N-insertions than the roughly 670-donor mean. In a later analysis, at a false discovery rate of 0.05, approximately 16,000 TCR beta sequences were associated with HLA alleles.

The PCR made use of 60 Vbeta and 13 Jbeta primers. Per the authors' pipeline: Later reanalysis found around 84 million unique TCR beta chains, some 10 million of them shared. Only in-frame clones appear in the TCRdb table, and some are missing; sequencing was by immunoSEQ multiplex PCR. V, J and clone size reflect that table, while D and trimming were determined from the DNA. Of 98,000 or so clones listed, about 80% are singletons. V is TRBV5-4 and J is TRBJ1-2, with 7 bases lining up with TRBD1. This TCR was sampled from a middle-aged woman in good health and CMV-seronegative. The specimen was PBMCs. The CDR3 coding sequence is TGTGCCAGCAGCTTACCAGTCGGGACAGTGGGGGGCTACACCTTC. Its translation is CASSLPVGTVGGYTF.